A single TCR beta chain is shown here with its context. The antigen is unknown. This sample is drawn from a study of glioma-infiltrating T cells. Study conclusions and caveats: CDR3 overlap between tissue and blood was very small. Tissue-blood divergence was below expectation in non-neoplastic patients, above in gliomas.

Using RNA template, CDR3s of TCR alpha and beta were amplified with iRepertoire arm-PCR. One-step reverse transcription and amplification started from roughly 100-400 ng of tissue mRNA or PBMC total RNA. TCRdb passed the multiplex PCR reads through MiXCR, listing each CDR3 protein once. The top ten hold around 39% of the sample, which has 17,000 or so distinct CDR3 sequences, 58% seen once. The CDR3 runs to 16 residues. Germline-derived CDR1 and CDR2 are MNHEY and SMNVEV (reference sequence). V was pared by 5 bases and J by 0 bases, with 14 bases between. The receptor was derived from a human donor with low-grade glioma or glioblastoma, undergoing nonglioma brain surgery, or in good health (not recorded which). Sequencing was carried out using glioma tissue, nonneoplastic brain tissue, or PBMCs (not recorded which). The chain has TRBV27 and TRBJ2-1; D is unclear. CDR3 in amino acids: CASSIARSSSYNEQFF. CDR3 nucleotides: TGTGCCAGCAGTATAGCTAGGTCTAGCTCCTACAATGAGCAGTTCTTC.